Listed below are T cell receptor beta chains from one sample, sequenced in a study of graft-versus-host responses after intestinal transplantation. The method was immunoSEQ multiplex PCR; TCRdb's version includes in-frame clones alone and lacks a portion of them. The sample holds approximately 8,900 clones; about two thirds are singletons and the top ten take almost 9.5%. Sequencing used ileum tissue, obtained roughly 450 days after transplant. Every receptor here comes from a human patient who received an intestinal transplant, so some T cells may come from the graft donor. Both conserved end residues are part of each CDR3. The order of the fields is D gene, clone size, J gene, V gene, CDR3 protein, CDR3 DNA. D genes are given only for firm matches. Clone sizes are given selectively: once, few, many, or a class where the clone is expanded.

NA | NA | TRBJ1-5 | TRBV5-8 | CASSHGTEIGNQPQHF | TGTGCCAGCAGCCACGGGACGGAAATCGGGAATCAGCCCCAGCATTTT
NA | NA | TRBJ1-2 | TRBV7-6 | CASSLSLSDGYTF | TGTGCCAGCAGCTTAAGTCTTTCGGATGGCTACACCTTC
NA | few | TRBJ1-1 | TRBV5-1 | CASSLKAFF | TGCGCCAGCAGCTTGAAAGCTTTCTTT
NA | NA | TRBJ2-5 | TRBV7-2 | CASSFGGPQETQYF | TGTGCCAGCAGCTTCGGGGGGCCGCAAGAGACCCAGTACTTC
TRBD1 | few | TRBJ2-1 | TRBV14 | CASSQEGGQGANEQFF | TGTGCCAGCAGCCAAGAGGGAGGACAGGGGGCGAATGAGCAGTTCTTC
TRBD1 | NA | TRBJ2-7 | TRBV14 | CASSQDGGQGLYEQYF | TGTGCCAGCAGCCAAGATGGGGGACAGGGGTTGTACGAGCAGTACTTC
NA | medium-sized | TRBJ1-6 | TRBV6-4 | CASSDQGGGSPLHF | TGTGCCAGCAGTGACCAGGGAGGTGGTTCACCCCTCCACTTT
TRBD2 | NA | TRBJ2-7 | TRBV6-5 | CASSGGSAFSYEQYF | TGTGCCAGCAGCGGCGGGAGTGCCTTTTCCTACGAGCAGTACTTC
NA | few | TRBJ1-1 | TRBV7-9 | CASSLVNKNTEAFF | TGTGCCAGCAGCTTAGTCAACAAGAACACTGAAGCTTTCTTT
NA | NA | TRBJ1-1 | TRBV6-4 | CASSDWQMNTEAFF | TGTGCCAGCAGTGACTGGCAAATGAACACTGAAGCTTTCTTT
NA | NA | TRBJ1-1 | TRBV2 | CASSKRTWNTEAFF | TGTGCCAGCAGTAAAAGGACCTGGAACACTGAAGCTTTCTTT
NA | NA | TRBJ1-2 | TRBV19 | CASKIRGVGYGYTF | TGTGCCAGTAAAATAAGGGGCGTCGGCTATGGCTACACCTTC
TRBD1 | NA | TRBJ2-2 | TRBV28 | CASSPPDRERGTGELFF | TGTGCCAGCAGTCCCCCGGACAGGGAAAGGGGGACCGGGGAGCTGTTTTTT
NA | medium-sized | TRBJ1-2 | TRBV2 | CASRSGKSTNYGYTF | TGTGCCAGCAGATCCGGGAAGAGTACTAACTATGGCTACACCTTC
NA | few | TRBJ1-2 | TRBV5-1 | CASSLLSSPEGGYTF | TGCGCCAGCAGCTTGCTTAGTTCCCCTGAAGGAGGCTACACCTTC
NA | NA | TRBJ2-1 | TRBV28 | CASSLLAGSANEQFF | TGTGCCAGCAGTTTATTAGCAGGGTCCGCCAATGAGCAGTTCTTC
TRBD2 | medium-sized | TRBJ2-7 | TRBV6-5 | CASSSLAGGGHEQYF | TGTGCCAGCAGTTCCCTAGCGGGAGGTGGCCACGAGCAGTACTTC
TRBD1 | NA | TRBJ1-5 | TRBV6-5 | CASRYRGLSNQPQHF | TGTGCCAGCAGATACAGGGGGCTTAGCAATCAGCCCCAGCATTTT
TRBD2 | NA | TRBJ2-3 | TRBV6-1 | CASSESRGGTDTQYF | TGTGCCAGCAGTGAGTCGCGGGGGGGCACAGATACGCAGTATTTT
TRBD1 | NA | TRBJ1-1 | TRBV4-2 | CASNLGGVNTEAFF | TGTGCCAGCAACCTAGGGGGCGTGAACACTGAAGCTTTCTTT
NA | NA | TRBJ1-6 | TRBV7-2 | CASSLFNSPLHF | TGTGCCAGCAGCTTATTTAATTCACCCCTCCACTTT
TRBD1 | few | TRBJ1-5 | TRBV19 | CASRPDRGQNQPQHF | TGTGCCAGTAGACCGGACAGGGGGCAAAATCAGCCCCAGCATTTT
TRBD1 | few | TRBJ2-2 | TRBV2 | CASSAGQGLRTGELFF | TGTGCCAGCAGCGCGGGACAGGGTCTGAGAACCGGGGAGCTGTTTTTT
NA | NA | TRBJ2-3 | TRBV28 | CASSLSERSPSTDTQYF | TGTGCCAGCAGTTTATCGGAGCGTTCACCTAGCACAGATACGCAGTATTTT
TRBD1 | NA | TRBJ2-7 | TRBV27 | CASSLTGGSYEQYF | TGTGCCAGCAGTTTAACAGGGGGCTCCTACGAGCAGTACTTC
TRBD1 | NA | TRBJ1-2 | TRBV18 | CASSMRQGGYGYTF | TGTGCCAGCTCGATGAGACAGGGAGGCTATGGCTACACCTTC
TRBD1 | once | TRBJ2-3 | TRBV28 | CASSRDRGKDTQYF | TGTGCCAGCAGCCGGGACAGGGGTAAAGATACGCAGTATTTT